This entry features one T cell receptor (beta chain) sequence. Each CDR3 protein gets one entry after TCRdb re-called the 5' RACE reads with MiXCR. The repertoire includes roughly 1,500,000 distinct CDR3 sequences, more than 30% of them detected once, and about 0.25% sits in the top ten. The data stem from a study of identical twins. V was cut by 5 bases and J by 5 bases, with 15 bases left in between. The CDR3 contains 13 residues. Germline-derived CDR1 and CDR2 are SQVTM and ANQGSEA. This receptor was obtained from a newborn girl in good health. The chain combines TRBV29-1 with TRBJ2-5, with unresolved D. Sequencing was carried out using cord blood. CDR3 sequence: CSVFSRAPETQYF. DNA for the CDR3: TGCAGCGTTTTTAGTAGGGCCCCCGAGACCCAGTACTTC. The entire variable domain, with the rest obtained from reference TRBV29-1 and TRBJ2-5, is as follows: SAVISQKPSRDICQRGTSLTIQCQVDSQVTMMFWYRQQPGQSLTLIATANQGSEATYESGFVIDKFPISRPNLTFSTLTVSNMSPEDSSIYLCSVFSRAPETQYFGPGTRLLVL.